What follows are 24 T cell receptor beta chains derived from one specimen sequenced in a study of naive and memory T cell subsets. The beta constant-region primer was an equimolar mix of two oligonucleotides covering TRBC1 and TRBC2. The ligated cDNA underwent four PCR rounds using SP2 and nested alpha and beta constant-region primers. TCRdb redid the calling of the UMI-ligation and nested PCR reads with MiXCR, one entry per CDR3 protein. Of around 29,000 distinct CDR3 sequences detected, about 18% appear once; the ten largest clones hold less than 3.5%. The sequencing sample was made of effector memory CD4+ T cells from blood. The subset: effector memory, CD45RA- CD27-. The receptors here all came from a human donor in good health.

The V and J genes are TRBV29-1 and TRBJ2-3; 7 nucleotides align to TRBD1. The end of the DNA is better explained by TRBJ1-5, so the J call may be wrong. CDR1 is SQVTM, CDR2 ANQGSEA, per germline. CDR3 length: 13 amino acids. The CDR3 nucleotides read TGCAGCGTTGGTAGCAGGGGGACAGATACGCAGCATTTT. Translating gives CSVGSRGTDTQHF.

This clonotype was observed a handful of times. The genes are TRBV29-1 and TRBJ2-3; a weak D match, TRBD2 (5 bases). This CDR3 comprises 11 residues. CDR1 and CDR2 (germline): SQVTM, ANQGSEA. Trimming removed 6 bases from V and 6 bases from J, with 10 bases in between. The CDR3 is CSVGEWDTQYF. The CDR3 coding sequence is TGCAGCGTGGGAGAGTGGGATACGCAGTATTTT.

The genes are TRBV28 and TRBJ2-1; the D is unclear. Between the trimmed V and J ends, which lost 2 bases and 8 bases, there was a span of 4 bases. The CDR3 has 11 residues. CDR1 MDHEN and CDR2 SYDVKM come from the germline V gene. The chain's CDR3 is CASSLRDEQFF. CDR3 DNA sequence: TGTGCCAGCAGTTTAAGGGATGAGCAGTTCTTC. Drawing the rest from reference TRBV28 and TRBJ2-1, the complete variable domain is DVKVTQSSRYLVKRTGEKVFLECVQDMDHENMFWYRQDPGLGLRLIYFSYDVKMKEKGDIPEGYSVSREKKERFSLILESASTNQTSMYLCASSLRDEQFFGPGTRLTVL.

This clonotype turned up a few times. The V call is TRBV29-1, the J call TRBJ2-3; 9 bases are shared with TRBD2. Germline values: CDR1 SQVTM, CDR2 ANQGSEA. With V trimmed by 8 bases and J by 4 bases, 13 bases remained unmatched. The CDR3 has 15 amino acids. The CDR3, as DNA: TGCAGCACAGCTAGCGGGATTGGGCAAGCAGATACGCAGTATTTT. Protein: CSTASGIGQADTQYF.

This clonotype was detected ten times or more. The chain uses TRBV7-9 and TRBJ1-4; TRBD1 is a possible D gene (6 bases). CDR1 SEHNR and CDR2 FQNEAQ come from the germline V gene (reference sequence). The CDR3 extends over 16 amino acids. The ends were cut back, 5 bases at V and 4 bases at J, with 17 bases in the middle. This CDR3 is CASSPGTSSRNEKLFF. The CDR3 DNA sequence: TGTGCCAGCAGCCCCGGGACATCCTCCCGTAATGAAAAACTGTTTTTT.

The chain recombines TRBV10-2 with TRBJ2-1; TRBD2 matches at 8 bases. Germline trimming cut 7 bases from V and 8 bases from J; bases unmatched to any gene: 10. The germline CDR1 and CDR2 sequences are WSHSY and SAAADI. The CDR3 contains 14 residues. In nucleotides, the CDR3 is TGCGCCAGCACTCGGGGGGGGACCTTAGATGAGCAGTTCTTC. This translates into CASTRGGTLDEQFF.

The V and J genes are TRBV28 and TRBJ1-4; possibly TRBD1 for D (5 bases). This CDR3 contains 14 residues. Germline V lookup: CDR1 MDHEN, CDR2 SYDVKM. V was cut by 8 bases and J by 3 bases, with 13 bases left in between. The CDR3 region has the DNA TGTGCCAGCGGAACGACAGCCCCTAATGAAAAACTGTTTTTT. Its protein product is CASGTTAPNEKLFF.

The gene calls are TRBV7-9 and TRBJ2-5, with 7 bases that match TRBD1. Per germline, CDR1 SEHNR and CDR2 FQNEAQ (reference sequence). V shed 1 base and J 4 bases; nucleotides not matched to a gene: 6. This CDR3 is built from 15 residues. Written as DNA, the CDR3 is TGTGCCAGCAGCTTAGGAACAGGGGAAGGAGAGACCCAGTACTTC. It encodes CASSLGTGEGETQYF.

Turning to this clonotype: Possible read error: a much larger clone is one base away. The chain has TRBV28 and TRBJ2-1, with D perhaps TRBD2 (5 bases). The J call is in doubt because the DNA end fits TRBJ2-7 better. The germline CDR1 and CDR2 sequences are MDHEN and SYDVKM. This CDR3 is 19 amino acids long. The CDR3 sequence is CASSSPHPRPGRVNNEQYF. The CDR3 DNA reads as TGTGCCAGCAGTTCACCCCATCCGAGACCCGGGCGGGTAAACAATGAGCAGTACTTC.

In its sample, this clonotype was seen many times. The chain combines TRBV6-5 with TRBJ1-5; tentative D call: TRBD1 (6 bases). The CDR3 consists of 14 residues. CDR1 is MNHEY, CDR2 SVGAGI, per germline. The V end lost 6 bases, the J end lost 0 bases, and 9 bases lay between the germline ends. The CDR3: CASRDSYSNQPQHF. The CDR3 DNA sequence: TGTGCCAGCAGGGACAGCTATAGCAATCAGCCCCAGCATTTT.

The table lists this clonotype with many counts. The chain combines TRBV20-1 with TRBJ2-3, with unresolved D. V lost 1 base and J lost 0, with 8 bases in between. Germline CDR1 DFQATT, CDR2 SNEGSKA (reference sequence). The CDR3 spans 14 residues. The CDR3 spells CSARVLGSTDTQYF. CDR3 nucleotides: TGCAGTGCTAGAGTCCTCGGCAGCACAGATACGCAGTATTTT.

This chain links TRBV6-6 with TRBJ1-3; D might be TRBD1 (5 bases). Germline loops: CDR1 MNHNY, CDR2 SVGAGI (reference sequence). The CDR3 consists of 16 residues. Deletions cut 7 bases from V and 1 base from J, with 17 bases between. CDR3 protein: CASTPPGLNSGNTIYF. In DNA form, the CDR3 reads TGTGCCAGCACCCCCCCGGGACTCAATTCTGGAAACACCATATATTTT.

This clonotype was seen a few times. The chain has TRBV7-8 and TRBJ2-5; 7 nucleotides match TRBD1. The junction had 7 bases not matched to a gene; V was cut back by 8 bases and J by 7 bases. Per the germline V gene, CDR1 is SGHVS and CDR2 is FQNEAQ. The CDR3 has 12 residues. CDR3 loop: CASRDRAGTQYF. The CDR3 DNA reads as TGTGCCAGCCGAGACAGGGCAGGGACCCAGTACTTC.

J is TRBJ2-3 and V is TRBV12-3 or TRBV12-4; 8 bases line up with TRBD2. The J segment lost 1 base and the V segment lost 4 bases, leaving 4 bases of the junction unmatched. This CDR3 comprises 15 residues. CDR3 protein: CASSSSGGRTDTQYF. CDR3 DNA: TGTGCCAGCAGTTCCAGCGGGGGTCGCACAGATACGCAGTATTTT.

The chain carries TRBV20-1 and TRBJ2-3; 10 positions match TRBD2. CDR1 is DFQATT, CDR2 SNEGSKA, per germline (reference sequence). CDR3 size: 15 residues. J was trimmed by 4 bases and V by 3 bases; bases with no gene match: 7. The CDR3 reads CSARTLSGRADTQYF. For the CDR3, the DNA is TGCAGTGCTAGGACCTTGAGCGGGAGGGCAGATACGCAGTATTTT.

This CDR3 is CASSTTGALQQPQHF. CDR3 DNA: TGTGCCAGCAGCACGACAGGGGCCCTTCAACAGCCCCAGCATTTT. The chain recombines TRBV12-3 or TRBV12-4 with TRBJ1-5, with TRBD1 matching 8 bases. J lost 7 bases, V lost 6 bases, and 11 bases had no gene match. The CDR3 totals 15 residues.

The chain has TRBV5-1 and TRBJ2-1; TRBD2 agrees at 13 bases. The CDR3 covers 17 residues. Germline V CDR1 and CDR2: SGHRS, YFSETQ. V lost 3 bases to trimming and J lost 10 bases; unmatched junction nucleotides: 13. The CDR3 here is CASSSAAGLAGVREQFF. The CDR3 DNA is TGCGCCAGCAGCTCTGCTGCTGGACTAGCGGGAGTTCGGGAGCAGTTCTTC. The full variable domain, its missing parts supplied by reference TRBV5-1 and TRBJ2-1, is KAGVTQTPRYLIKTRGQQVTLSCSPISGHRSVSWYQQTPGQGLQFLFEYFSETQRNKGNFPGRFSGRQFSNSRSEMNVSTLELGDSALYLCASSSAAGLAGVREQFFGPGTRLTVL.

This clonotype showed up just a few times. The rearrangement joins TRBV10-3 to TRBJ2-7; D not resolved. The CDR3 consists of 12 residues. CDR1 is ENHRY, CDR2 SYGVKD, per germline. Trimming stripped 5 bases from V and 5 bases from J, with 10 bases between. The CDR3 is CAISSGSHEQYF. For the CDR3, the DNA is TGTGCCATCAGTTCGGGCAGCCACGAGCAGTACTTC.

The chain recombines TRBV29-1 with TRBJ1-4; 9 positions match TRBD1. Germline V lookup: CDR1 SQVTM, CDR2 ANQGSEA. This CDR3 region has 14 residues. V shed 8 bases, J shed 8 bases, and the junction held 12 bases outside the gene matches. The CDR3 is CSPDSGTGTEKLFF. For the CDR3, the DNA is TGCAGCCCAGACTCCGGGACAGGGACCGAAAAACTGTTTTTT.

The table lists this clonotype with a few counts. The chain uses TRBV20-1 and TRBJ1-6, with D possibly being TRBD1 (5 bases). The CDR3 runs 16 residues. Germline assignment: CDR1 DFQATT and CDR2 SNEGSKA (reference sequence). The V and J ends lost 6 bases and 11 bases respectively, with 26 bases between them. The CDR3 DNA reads TGCAGTGCGTTGCGACCCGGGACGGGAATGTGGGCACCCCTCCACTTT. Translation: CSALRPGTGMWAPLHF.

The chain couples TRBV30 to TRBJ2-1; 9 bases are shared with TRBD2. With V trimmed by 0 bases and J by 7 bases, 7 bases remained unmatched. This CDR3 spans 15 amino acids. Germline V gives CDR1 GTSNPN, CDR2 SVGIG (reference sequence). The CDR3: CAWSVGTSSQNEQFF. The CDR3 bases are TGTGCCTGGAGTGTAGGGACTAGCAGCCAAAATGAGCAGTTCTTC. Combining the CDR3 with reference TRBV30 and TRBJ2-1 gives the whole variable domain SQTIHQWPATLVQPVGSPLSLECTVEGTSNPNLYWYRQAAGRGLQLLFYSVGIGQISSEVPQNLSASRPQDRQFILSSKKLLLSDSGFYLCAWSVGTSSQNEQFFGPGTRLTVL.

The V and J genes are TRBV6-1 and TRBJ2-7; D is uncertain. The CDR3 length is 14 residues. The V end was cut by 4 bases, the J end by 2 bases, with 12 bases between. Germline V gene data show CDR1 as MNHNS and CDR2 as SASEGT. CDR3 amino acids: CASSASGGTYEQYF. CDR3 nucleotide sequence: TGTGCCAGCAGTGCGTCAGGTGGTACCTACGAGCAGTACTTC.

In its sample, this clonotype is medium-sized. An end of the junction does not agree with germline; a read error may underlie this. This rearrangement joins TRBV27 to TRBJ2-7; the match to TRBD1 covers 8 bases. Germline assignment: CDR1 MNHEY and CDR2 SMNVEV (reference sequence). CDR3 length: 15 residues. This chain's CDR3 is CASSFPDLQGVRRCF. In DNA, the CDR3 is TGTGCCAGCAGTTTTCCAGACCTACAGGGGGTCCGTAGGTGCTTC.

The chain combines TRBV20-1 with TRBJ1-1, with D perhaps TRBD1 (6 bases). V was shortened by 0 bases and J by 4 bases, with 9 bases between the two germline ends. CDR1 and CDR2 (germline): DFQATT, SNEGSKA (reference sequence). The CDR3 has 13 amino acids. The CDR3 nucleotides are TGCAGTGCTAGAGATTCCAGGGGCACTGAAGCTTTCTTT. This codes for CSARDSRGTEAFF.